The 15 T cell receptor beta chains given below trace back to one sample, sequenced in a study of T cell responses to AZD1222 COVID-19 vaccine. The assay was immunoSEQ multiplex PCR, and TCRdb's table has in-frame clones only and misses some. This sample has about 80,000 clones, with about 90% found just once. The sample here was peripheral blood, taken on day 0 of AZD1222 vaccination. These receptors all stem from an adult in good health.

This clone was seen more than once but under ten times. The chain is built from TRBV25-1 and TRBJ2-7; TRBD1 agrees at 8 bases. Trimming took 6 bases from V and 4 from J; bases not matched to a gene: 8. Per the germline V gene, CDR1 is MGHDK and CDR2 is SYGVNS. CDR3 length equals 14 residues. The CDR3 here is CASSPGTGLYEQYF. Here the CDR3 DNA reads TGTGCCAGCAGCCCCGGGACAGGTCTATACGAGCAGTACTTC.

The chain is built from TRBV7-2 and TRBJ2-1, with D tentatively TRBD1 (6 bases). Germline V CDR1 and CDR2: SGHTA, FQGNSA. The CDR3 spans 15 residues. The germline V and J ends were trimmed by 3 bases and 5 bases, with 14 bases remaining between them. CDR3 loop: CASSFSGVAHNEQFF. CDR3 sequence (DNA): TGTGCCAGCAGCTTTTCAGGGGTCGCCCACAATGAGCAGTTCTTC.

This chain links TRBV7-9 with TRBJ2-3; tentative D call: TRBD1 (5 bases). The CDR3 is 15 residues long. Trimming shortened V by 5 bases and J by 1 base, and 13 bases separated the two germline ends. Germline CDR1 and CDR2: SEHNR and FQNEAQ (reference sequence). The DNA for the CDR3 is TGTGCCAGCAGCGTGCAGGGTGGCGGCACAGATACGCAGTATTTT. It translates to CASSVQGGGTDTQYF.

V and J are TRBV14 and TRBJ2-1, with D perhaps TRBD2 (6 bases). Germline CDR1 reads SGHDN; CDR2 reads FVKESK. The CDR3 spans 17 residues. V was trimmed by 3 bases and J by 4 bases, leaving 19 bases between them. The CDR3 DNA sequence: TGTGCCAGCAGCCAGGCACTTTGGCGGGGAGAATACAATGAGCAGTTCTTC. Translating gives CASSQALWRGEYNEQFF.

The chain carries TRBV5-1 and TRBJ1-4, with D unresolved. Germline CDR1 SGHRS, CDR2 YFSETQ. Trimming pared 5 bases from V and 7 bases from J, leaving 18 bases between. This CDR3 is 15 amino acids long. In DNA, the CDR3 is TGCGCCAGCAGTCTAAACCCCTCAAGGTCTGAAAAACTGTTTTTT. Translated, it gives CASSLNPSRSEKLFF.

The chain is built from TRBV6-5 and TRBJ1-4, with 8 bases identical to TRBD1. From germline, CDR1 is MNHEY and CDR2 SVGAGI. The CDR3 is 15 amino acids. The ends lost 5 bases at V and 5 bases at J; junction bases unmatched: 7. Written as DNA, the CDR3 is TGTGCCAGCAGTACTCCGGGACAGGTCAATGAAAAACTGTTTTTT. It specifies CASSTPGQVNEKLFF.

The CDR3 DNA follows: TGTGCCAGTAGTATTTCGTTGGAAAAACTGTTTTTT. Its translation: CASSISLEKLFF. V is TRBV19 and J is TRBJ1-4; no reliable D call. CDR1 is LNHDA and CDR2 is SQIVND in the germline V gene (reference sequence). Trimming cost V 3 bases and J 8 bases, with 7 bases left between them. This CDR3 comprises 12 residues.

This chain uses TRBV7-9 with TRBJ1-1, with D tentatively TRBD1 (6 bases). This CDR3 is built from 15 residues. V gave up 5 bases and J gave up 0 bases, with 13 bases separating them. Germline loops: CDR1 SEHNR, CDR2 FQNEAQ (reference sequence). The DNA for the CDR3 is TGTGCCAGCAGCCCAGGGGCGGGCTTGAACACTGAAGCTTTCTTT. Translation gives CASSPGAGLNTEAFF. The variable domain in full, completed from reference TRBV7-9 and TRBJ1-1, reads DTGVSQNPRHKITKRGQNVTFRCDPISEHNRLYWYRQTLGQGPEFLTYFQNEAQLEKSRLLSDRFSAERPKGSFSTLEIQRTEQGDSAMYLCASSPGAGLNTEAFFGQGTRLTVV.

The genes are TRBV10-3 and TRBJ2-5; D tentatively fits TRBD1 or TRBD2 (5 bases each). Germline assignment: CDR1 ENHRY and CDR2 SYGVKD. The ends were cut back, 10 bases at V and 5 bases at J, with 17 bases in the middle. This CDR3 spans 13 amino acids. As DNA, the CDR3 is TGTGCCACCAGAGGGGACCCTGAGGAGACCCAGTACTTC. Its protein product is CATRGDPEETQYF.

This clone was picked up one time. The V call is TRBV5-6, the J call TRBJ1-2, with 7 nucleotides matching TRBD1. This CDR3 is 13 amino acids long. Germline loops: CDR1 SGHDT, CDR2 YYEEEE. The V and J ends lost 0 bases and 6 bases, in that order; junction bases with no gene match: 2. CDR3 sequence (DNA): TGTGCCAGCAGCTTGGGAGGGGGCGATGGCTACACCTTC. It specifies CASSLGGGDGYTF.

The gene calls are TRBV6-1 and TRBJ1-4; TRBD1 is a possible D gene (5 bases). The germline V and J ends were trimmed by 2 bases and 6 bases, with 10 bases remaining between them. CDR3 length equals 14 residues. Germline V lookup: CDR1 MNHNS, CDR2 SASEGT. CDR3 sequence: CASSEQLRDEKLFF. The DNA for the CDR3 is TGTGCCAGCAGTGAACAGCTCAGGGATGAAAAACTGTTTTTT.

This clone came up a few times. The sample has other DNA sequences that encode this CDR3 too. This rearrangement joins TRBV7-6 to TRBJ2-5, with D unclear. Trimming cost V 6 bases and J 2 bases, with 10 bases left between them. CDR1 SGHVS and CDR2 FNYEAQ come from the germline V gene. The length of the CDR3 is 13 residues. CDR3 region: CASSRGRQETQYF. CDR3 DNA sequence: TGTGCCAGCAGTCGTGGTCGACAAGAGACCCAGTACTTC. Full variable domain (outside the CDR3, taken from reference TRBV7-6 and TRBJ2-5): GAGVSQSPRYKVTKRGQDVALRCDPISGHVSLYWYRQALGQGPEFLTYFNYEAQQDKSGLPNDRFSAERPEGSISTLTIQRTEQRDSAMYRCASSRGRQETQYFGPGTRLLVL.

This clone appeared once. The chain combines TRBV29-1 with TRBJ2-3; D is tentatively TRBD1 or TRBD2 (5 bases each). With 5 bases removed from V and 1 base from J, the gap between germline ends came to 16 bases. There are 15 residues in the CDR3. CDR1 and CDR2 from the germline V gene are SQVTM and ANQGSEA. As DNA, the CDR3 is TGCAGCGTTCAAAGGGGTGTGGGGGGCACAGATACGCAGTATTTT. It codes for CSVQRGVGGTDTQYF.

V is TRBV5-6 and J is TRBJ1-4, with D unclear. CDR3 length: 14 residues. Germline CDR1 is SGHDT and CDR2 is YYEEEE. Between the trimmed V and J ends, which lost 5 bases and 8 bases, there was a span of 16 bases. CDR3 protein: CASSTGAIGEKLFF. For the CDR3, the DNA is TGTGCCAGCAGTACGGGCGCAATAGGGGAAAAACTGTTTTTT.

The V gene is TRBV19, the J gene TRBJ1-1, with no clear D. The CDR3 extends over 13 amino acids. Germline V lookup: CDR1 LNHDA, CDR2 SQIVND (reference sequence). V was cut by 3 bases and J by 4 bases, with 9 bases left in between. The CDR3 loop reads CASSMSSVTEAFF. The CDR3 nucleotides read TGTGCCAGTAGTATGAGCAGTGTCACTGAAGCTTTCTTT.